This T cell receptor beta chain derives from a study of T cell changes during pregnancy in multiple sclerosis. TCRdb keeps only in-frame clones here, not all; method: immunoSEQ multiplex PCR. The sample has about 36,000 clones; 80% to 95% are singletons. CDR3 length: 15 residues. Looked up from germline, CDR1 is SGDLS and CDR2 is YYNGEE. V shed 0 bases, J shed 8 bases, and the junction held 4 bases outside the gene matches. The chain has TRBV9 and TRBJ2-1; TRBD2 matches at 11 bases. The material sequenced was PBMCs (not recorded whether the cells were cultured). The TCR was taken from a female donor with multiple sclerosis, enrolled in a pregnancy study. CDR3 coding DNA: TGTGCCAGCAGCGTAGAACTAGCGGGAGTGTATGAGCAGTTCTTC. It codes for CASSVELAGVYEQFF.